The 6 T cell receptor beta chains presented below share a single source sample, sequenced in a study of OX40 agonist ivuxolimab in advanced cancers. The table came from immunoSEQ multiplex PCR; TCRdb's copy has only in-frame clones and leaves some out. The sample lists about 89,000 clones, just over 90% occurring once. The sequencing here drew on CD4+ or CD8+ T cells sorted from blood, taken in a trial of the OX40 agonist ivuxolimab. The receptors originated from an adult with an advanced solid tumor such as melanoma, head and neck, liver or kidney cancer.

V is TRBV15 and J is TRBJ2-1, with 8 nucleotides matching TRBD1. The germline gives CDR1 LNHNV, CDR2 YYDKDF (reference sequence). The CDR3 consists of 16 residues. V lost 0 bases, J lost 3 bases, and 4 bases stayed unmatched. This CDR3 reads CATSREGGQVYNEQFF. Here the CDR3 DNA reads TGTGCCACCAGCAGAGAGGGGGGACAGGTCTACAATGAGCAGTTCTTC.

This clone was seen more than once but under ten times. This sequence joins TRBV5-1 and TRBJ2-2; no reliable D call. CDR3 length equals 14 residues. Per germline, CDR1 SGHRS and CDR2 YFSETQ. V dropped 0 bases and J dropped 0 bases, with 3 bases sitting between them. The CDR3 DNA reads TGCGCCAGCAGCTTGGTTTCGAACACCGGGGAGCTGTTTTTT. Translated, it gives CASSLVSNTGELFF. Looking up the rest from reference TRBV5-1 and TRBJ2-2 gives the full variable domain: KAGVTQTPRYLIKTRGQQVTLSCSPISGHRSVSWYQQTPGQGLQFLFEYFSETQRNKGNFPGRFSGRQFSNSRSEMNVSTLELGDSALYLCASSLVSNTGELFFGEGSRLTVL.

The genes are TRBV29-1 and TRBJ2-4; D unclear. Trimming took off 2 bases at V and 7 bases at J, with 9 bases between the two ends. Per germline, CDR1 SQVTM and CDR2 ANQGSEA. The CDR3 totals 12 residues. The CDR3 sequence: CSVESADNIQYF. The DNA for the CDR3 is TGCAGCGTTGAATCGGCTGACAACATTCAGTACTTC.

V usage is TRBV6-5 and J usage is TRBJ2-3, with a weak D call TRBD2 (5 bases). The CDR3 spans 15 residues. V lost 0 bases and J 3 bases, leaving 10 bases between the germline ends. CDR1 MNHEY and CDR2 SVGAGI come from the germline V gene. The CDR3 spells CASSYSSSDTDTQYF. CDR3 DNA: TGTGCCAGCAGTTACTCTAGTAGCGATACAGATACGCAGTATTTT.

The chain employs TRBV2 and TRBJ2-7; 8 bases are shared with TRBD1. Germline CDR1 reads SNHLY; CDR2 reads FYNNEI. The trim removed 3 bases at V and 2 bases at J, leaving 6 bases unmatched. This CDR3 region has 15 residues. The CDR3 loop is CASSESGQAPYEQYF. The CDR3 DNA follows: TGTGCCAGCAGTGAGTCGGGACAGGCCCCCTACGAGCAGTACTTC.

The CDR3 DNA is TGCGCCAGCAGCCAAGCCAAACGAGGACAGGGCACAGATACGCAGTATTTT. This sequence encodes CASSQAKRGQGTDTQYF. The genes are TRBV4-3 and TRBJ2-3; 7 bases are shared with TRBD1. This CDR3 spans 17 amino acids. V gave up 1 base and J gave up 1 base; unmatched junction bases: 8. The germline V gene encodes CDR1 LGHNA and CDR2 YSLEER.